This T cell receptor (beta chain) originates from a study of T-cell memory formation after mild COVID-19 (dated by TCRdb to about 2021). General notes on the study: Most TCR sequence clusters were specific to one of the two donors. T-cell clones expanding and contracting after mild COVID-19 in a couple of donors were tracked by longitudinal TCRalpha and TCRbeta repertoire sequencing. The cohort was made up of two young adult volunteers, one female and one male, who were previously healthy. The research as a whole found: From day 15 to 85, contracting clones showed balanced CD4/CD8 phenotypes, whereas a second wave of clones that expanded from day 15 to 37 leaned towards CD4+. SARS-CoV-2 specificity was not confirmed for the second-wave clones peaking on day 37. Contracting CD4+ clones were found mainly in CM and EM memory subsets, while CD8+ clones were enriched in EMRA. The study covered only a couple of mild cases, and larger cohorts including severe cases with pre-infection samples were considered necessary. Some responding clones were detected in pre-infection memory, suggesting pre-existing cross-reactive memory T cells joined the SARS-CoV-2 response.

The cysteine opens and the phenylalanine closes a CDR3 of 16 amino acids. Just CDR3 DNA is preserved here, 48 bases in frame from base 1. V and J are truncated by 4 bases and 3 bases respectively, leaving an intervening sequence of 18 bases. CDR1 and CDR2, per the germline V gene, are SGHTA and FQGNSA. This clonotype came up a few times. The antigen it binds to is not known. The input lacks base qualities; no much larger clone sits a single base away. Sequencing used an Illumina NovaSeq 6000. cDNA libraries for TCRalpha and TCRbeta were prepared by 5'RACE using constant-segment primers, with sample barcodes and unique molecular identifiers added. RNA was extracted from every sample with Trizol reagent. Library amplification was performed in two PCR steps, and a second sample barcode and Illumina TruSeq adapters were introduced in the second step. The libraries were sequenced on an Illumina NovaSeq using 2 x 150 bp paired-end reads. The original methods were these. Demultiplexing of reads and collapsing into UMI-guided consensus sequences were performed with migec v1.2.7. Using mixcr v2.1.11, UMI consensuses were aligned to TRA and TRB V and J templates and then assembled into clonotypes. A clonotype was counted as expanded or contracted only if both edgeR and NoisET called the change significant, with noise models trained on biological replicates. For edgeR calls, a false discovery rate-adjusted p below 0.01 and a log2 fold-change threshold of 1 were applied. As an exploratory analysis of dynamics, max-normalized trajectories of the 1000 most abundant clonotypes were examined by PCA with hierarchical clustering. The CD4 or CD8 phenotype of responding clones was assigned using the separately sequenced CD4+ and CD8+ repertoires. TCRdb trimmed public reads at Q25 via fastp, called clones via MiXCR and kept in-frame beta chains. Every CDR3 protein is listed once, alongside the most common genes and DNA of its rows. TCRdb, not the authors, supplied the V and J calls. The sample data list about 250,000 distinct CDR3 sequences, and 15% of these were observed just once. Of the sample, approximately 2.1% falls within the top ten clones.

PBMCs were isolated by Ficoll-Paque density gradient centrifugation. The source of this sequence is an adult woman who had mild COVID-19 (a few samples of this study predate the infection). The sample titles of this study are shuffled in the database, so cell type and time point are left out; the donor was told from shared clones. The V and J segments used are TRBV7-2 and TRBJ1-2; a tentative D match to TRBD1 spans 6 bases. Material for sequencing was PBMCs or a T cell subset sorted from them (not recorded which). In nucleotides, the sequence is TGTGCCAGCAGCTCTTACACCAGGGGAAAGGACTATGGCTACACCTTC. Its translation reads: CASSSYTRGKDYGYTF.